A selection of T cell receptor beta chains follows, all from one sample in a study of lymphopenia after photon versus proton radiotherapy. Sequencing was performed with immunoSEQ multiplex PCR; in TCRdb, only in-frame clones are kept and a portion is missing. The sample comprises approximately 21,000 clones, 85% of which are singletons, and around 20% rests with the top ten. Sequenced material: peripheral blood, taken from a patient treated with photon-based radiotherapy. These receptors were taken from a man aged 60-69 years with pancreatic cancer. Both conserved end residues are trimmed from each CDR3. Fields, in order: V gene, CDR3 length, J gene, CDR3 protein.

v_gene: TRBV19
len: 13
j_gene: TRBJ2-7
CDR3aa: ASSISPSGSYEQY

v_gene: TRBV19
len: 12
j_gene: TRBJ2-3
CDR3aa: ASRDLHSTDTQY

v_gene: TRBV6-1
len: 11
j_gene: TRBJ1-5
CDR3aa: ASSEVSNQPQH

v_gene: TRBV7-3
len: 13
j_gene: -
CDR3aa: ASPLAGAYSYEQY

v_gene: TRBV10-3
len: 13
j_gene: TRBJ2-5
CDR3aa: AISGLAGHQETQY

v_gene: TRBV2
len: 12
j_gene: TRBJ1-2
CDR3aa: ASREGRLLYGYT

v_gene: TRBV18
len: 11
j_gene: TRBJ2-7
CDR3aa: ASSPTSGGEQY

v_gene: TRBV4-1
len: 12
j_gene: TRBJ2-7
CDR3aa: ASSQTDRVYEQY

v_gene: TRBV15
len: 14
j_gene: TRBJ2-7
CDR3aa: ATSYDRDRISYEQY

v_gene: TRBV7-8
len: 13
j_gene: TRBJ1-2
CDR3aa: ASSRTGHGDYGYT

v_gene: TRBV6-1
len: 13
j_gene: TRBJ2-1
CDR3aa: ASLGQGASNNEQF

v_gene: TRBV7-6
len: 15
j_gene: TRBJ2-3
CDR3aa: ASSLASSGGTADTQY

v_gene: TRBV5-4
len: 13
j_gene: TRBJ2-3
CDR3aa: ASSLETSDADTQY

v_gene: TRBV5-1
len: 12
j_gene: TRBJ1-5
CDR3aa: ASSRDQGAGPQH

v_gene: TRBV25-1
len: 11
j_gene: TRBJ1-3
CDR3aa: ASTGLKGNTIY

v_gene: TRBV18
len: 14
j_gene: TRBJ2-7
CDR3aa: ASSPDRSTVSYEQY

v_gene: TRBV7-6
len: 12
j_gene: TRBJ1-1
CDR3aa: ASSPQLSNTEAF

v_gene: TRBV7-2
len: 11
j_gene: TRBJ2-5
CDR3aa: ASSFHRVETQY

v_gene: TRBV7-2
len: 13
j_gene: TRBJ1-6
CDR3aa: ASRFAGGGNSPLH

v_gene: TRBV2
len: 12
j_gene: TRBJ2-3
CDR3aa: ASQQGLAQDTQY

v_gene: TRBV5-6
len: 14
j_gene: TRBJ1-2
CDR3aa: ASSFLGRDQNYGYT

v_gene: TRBV7-3
len: 12
j_gene: TRBJ2-7
CDR3aa: ASSWSGDSYEQY

v_gene: TRBV18
len: 14
j_gene: TRBJ1-1
CDR3aa: ASSPLGQSQDTEAF

v_gene: TRBV19
len: 13
j_gene: TRBJ2-7
CDR3aa: ASSIFFEGHYEQY

v_gene: TRBV7-7
len: 17
j_gene: TRBJ1-5
CDR3aa: ASSLYTHRHLYSNQPQH

v_gene: TRBV6-5
len: 9
j_gene: TRBJ2-7
CDR3aa: ASSAGYEQY

v_gene: TRBV5-1
len: 13
j_gene: TRBJ1-4
CDR3aa: ASSLKFSGGEKLF

v_gene: TRBV5-1
len: 12
j_gene: TRBJ2-1
CDR3aa: ASSPQRGQNEQF

v_gene: TRBV5-5
len: 12
j_gene: TRBJ2-5
CDR3aa: ASSSGLAGETQY

v_gene: TRBV5-6
len: 12
j_gene: TRBJ1-4
CDR3aa: ASSFRGGEEKLF

v_gene: TRBV7-9
len: 15
j_gene: TRBJ2-3
CDR3aa: ASSFSILEPLTDTQY

v_gene: TRBV11-3
len: 12
j_gene: TRBJ1-5
CDR3aa: ASEGHQVNQPQH